This TCR beta chain is from a study of blood T cells in healthy people across ages. Findings of the study overall: Naive T cell percentage showed a strong correlation with TCR beta diversity.

A sample-barcoded 5' primer and a J-beta primer mix were used in a second PCR of about 7 to 12 cycles. TCRdb reprocessed the 5' RACE reads with MiXCR, giving one entry per CDR3 protein. This sample has around 870,000 distinct CDR3 sequences, with roughly 26% found just once. Comments on this clonotype: As yet, its antigen is unknown. It may be a read error: a sequence one base away is much more abundant.

The CDR3 has 15 residues. In germline, CDR1 is SGHVS, CDR2 FNYEAQ. Trimming cost V 7 bases and J 0 bases, with 16 bases left between them. The TCR sequence derives from a woman older than 75 in good health. Sequencing was carried out using blood. The chain has TRBV7-6 and TRBJ2-7, with D perhaps TRBD1 (6 bases). CDR3 DNA: TGTGCCAGCACCCTTGAGACAGGTGTCTCCTACGAGCAGTACTTC. Translating it yields CASTLETGVSYEQYF.